These T cell receptor beta chains were read from a single sample in a study of CD8 T cells in ankylosing spondylitis. TCRdb reprocessed the 5' RACE reads via MiXCR and lists one record per CDR3 protein. The data contain hundreds of thousands of distinct CDR3 sequences, roughly 25% of them seen just once; the ten biggest clones take up more than 6.5%. Sequencing was carried out using blood, either unsorted or a sorted T cell fraction (not recorded which). The receptors derive from a male donor with ankylosing spondylitis or in good health (not recorded which). Each CDR3 is given with its conserved first and last residue. The D gene is left open where the match is weak. Clone size is not always given. Where it is, it says once, few, many or a class for expanded clones.

j_gene: TRBJ2-7; abundance: .; v_gene: TRBV6-1; d_gene: .; CDR3nt: TGTGCCAGCAGTGAATGGGGGACGACCTACGAGCAGTACTTC; CDR3aa: CASSEWGTTYEQYF
j_gene: TRBJ2-3; abundance: .; v_gene: TRBV5-1; d_gene: .; CDR3nt: TGCGCCAGCAGCTTCCTGATGCAGACAGATACGCAGTATTTT; CDR3aa: CASSFLMQTDTQYF
j_gene: TRBJ2-3; abundance: many; v_gene: TRBV5-4; d_gene: TRBD2; CDR3nt: TGTGCCAGCAGCTGGGACTCACTAGCGGGAAGCACAGATACGCAGTATTTT; CDR3aa: CASSWDSLAGSTDTQYF
j_gene: TRBJ2-5; abundance: many; v_gene: TRBV7-8; d_gene: .; CDR3nt: TGTGCCAGCAGCTTAGGCGGACTGCCCCAAGAGACCCAGTACTTC; CDR3aa: CASSLGGLPQETQYF
j_gene: TRBJ2-1; abundance: many; v_gene: TRBV11-1; d_gene: TRBD2; CDR3nt: TGTGCCAGCAGCCACGAAGGGACTAGCGGGAGGGCCTGGGATGAGCAGTTCTTC; CDR3aa: CASSHEGTSGRAWDEQFF
j_gene: TRBJ2-7; abundance: .; v_gene: TRBV20-1; d_gene: .; CDR3nt: TGCAGTGCTAGAGTTGGGACGGAGTCCTACGAGCAGTACTTC; CDR3aa: CSARVGTESYEQYF
j_gene: TRBJ2-1; abundance: .; v_gene: TRBV20-1; d_gene: TRBD2; CDR3nt: TGCAGTGCTAAGATCCCCGGGACTAGCGGGAGCAAGGTGCGGAGCAATGAGCAGTTCTTC; CDR3aa: CSAKIPGTSGSKVRSNEQFF
j_gene: TRBJ2-2; abundance: .; v_gene: TRBV11-3; d_gene: TRBD2; CDR3nt: TGTGCCAGCAGCTACGAAAGCGGGGACGGAGAGGAGCTGTTTTTT; CDR3aa: CASSYESGDGEELFF
j_gene: TRBJ2-6; abundance: .; v_gene: TRBV5-5; d_gene: .; CDR3nt: TGTGCCAGCAGCCTTGACGGGCGCGGGGCCAACGTCCTGACTTTC; CDR3aa: CASSLDGRGANVLTF
j_gene: TRBJ1-1; abundance: few; v_gene: TRBV6-5; d_gene: TRBD1; CDR3nt: TGTGCCAGCAGCCACTCCCTAGACAGGGACGCTGAAGCTTTCTTT; CDR3aa: CASSHSLDRDAEAFF
j_gene: TRBJ2-7; abundance: many; v_gene: TRBV2; d_gene: TRBD1; CDR3nt: TGTGCCAGCAGCGCGGACAGGGACAACGAGCAGTACTTC; CDR3aa: CASSADRDNEQYF
j_gene: TRBJ2-2; abundance: .; v_gene: TRBV20-1; d_gene: .; CDR3nt: TGCAGTGCTAGTTCTTGGTCTCGCTCCGGGAGTTCCCCCGGGGAGCTGTTTTTT; CDR3aa: CSASSWSRSGSSPGELFF
j_gene: TRBJ1-5; abundance: many; v_gene: TRBV20-1; d_gene: .; CDR3nt: TGCAGTGCTAGAAGTAGCAATCAGCCCCAGCATTTT; CDR3aa: CSARSSNQPQHF
j_gene: TRBJ2-2; abundance: few; v_gene: TRBV20-1; d_gene: TRBD2; CDR3nt: TGCAGTGCTAGACCTCCTAGCGGACTAGTAGGCGGGGAGCTGTTTTTT; CDR3aa: CSARPPSGLVGGELFF
j_gene: TRBJ2-2; abundance: few; v_gene: TRBV6-5; d_gene: .; CDR3nt: TGTGCCAGCTCTTCCGGGGAGCTGTTTTTT; CDR3aa: CASSSGELFF